The entry below describes one T cell receptor (beta chain). Its antigen is as yet unknown. These data originate in a study of human T cells and chemical hapten exposure. Whole-study results and caveats: Patch test score rose with PT1 expanded TCRs, significant at 8, 16, 32, not 4.

Time point noted: patch test 3, about 24 weeks after DPC sensitization. Documented treatment: therapeutic diphenylcyclopropenone sensitization with weekly scalp DPC. Extraction yielded total RNA from whole blood (unfractionated). TCRdb fed the RACE reads into MiXCR, producing one record per CDR3 protein. The data show around 40,000 distinct CDR3 sequences, 10% to 15% seen once. The CDR3 extends over 11 amino acids. The germline CDR1 and CDR2 sequences are MDHEN and SYDVKM. The V and J ends lost 8 bases and 5 bases respectively, with 10 bases between them. The chain uses TRBV28 and TRBJ2-7; D remains unclear. This material consisted of whole blood, taken in connection with sensitization to the hapten diphenylcyclopropenone (DPC). The source of this sequence is a woman between 35 and 50 years old with alopecia areata. Some clones in this sample may be carry-over from other donors' samples. CDR3 region: CASLSENEQYF. The CDR3 DNA follows: TGTGCCAGCCTCTCGGAGAACGAGCAGTACTTC.